These T cell receptor beta chains were read from a single sample in a study of T cell repertoires in cytomegalovirus infection. TCRdb re-called the reads through MiXCR, storing one row per CDR3 protein. The sample includes around 740,000 distinct CDR3 sequences, approximately 40% of them seen just once. The specimen was PBMCs. The receptors shown here come from a human donor in good health (CMV status not recorded). Some clones in this sample may be carry-over from other donors' samples. Both conserved end residues are part of each CDR3. Each record gives: V gene, D gene, J gene, clone size, CDR3 DNA, CDR3 protein. The D gene is left open where the match is weak. For some rows the clone size is stated as once, few or many, or as a class when expanded; others skip it.

>TRBV5-1|.|TRBJ2-6|few
TGCGCCAGCAGCCTTAATGAGGGGGCTGGGGCCAACGTCCTGACTTTC
CASSLNEGAGANVLTF
>TRBV27|TRBD2|TRBJ2-2|.
TGTGCCAGCAGTTTCGTGGACATGGGGAGGGGCGGGGAGCTGTTTTTT
CASSFVDMGRGGELFF
>TRBV28|TRBD1|TRBJ1-1|.
TGTGCCAGCAGTTCTTCTGGACAGGGGCGAGCTGAAGCTTTCTTT
CASSSSGQGRAEAFF
>TRBV5-4|.|TRBJ2-1|few
TGTGCCAGCAGCCAACCTACAGGTTCGTACAATGAGCAGTTCTTC
CASSQPTGSYNEQFF
>TRBV12-3/TRBV12-4|.|TRBJ2-2|.
TGTGCCAGCGCCCCTCTCAGGGCGACCGGGGAGCTGTTTTTT
CASAPLRATGELFF
>TRBV5-1|.|TRBJ2-5|.
TGCGCCAGCAGCTCTCCCCCGGCCCGGGGCCAGTACTTC
CASSSPPARGQYF
>TRBV19|TRBD2|TRBJ2-1|few
TGTGCCAGTAGCACTAGCGGGGGGAGCTCCTACAATGAGCAGTTCTTC
CASSTSGGSSYNEQFF
>TRBV6-2/TRBV6-3|.|TRBJ1-5|.
TGTGCCAGCAGTTACTCGCCCGTGGGGGTTTTTGGCAATCAGCCCCAGCATTTT
CASSYSPVGVFGNQPQHF
>TRBV7-8|.|TRBJ1-6|.
TGTGCCAGCAGCTTACCCTTGGGACCCAGCTCCTATAATTCACCCCTCCACTTT
CASSLPLGPSSYNSPLHF
>TRBV2|TRBD2|TRBJ2-7|.
TGTGCCAGCAGGGCCTCAGCGGGAGTCCCCTACGAGCAGTACTTC
CASRASAGVPYEQYF
>TRBV7-9|.|TRBJ2-7|many
TGTGCCAGCAGCCCGAAATACGAGCAGTACTTC
CASSPKYEQYF
>TRBV12-3/TRBV12-4|TRBD2|TRBJ2-7|.
TGTGCCAGCAGTTTAGAAGTAGCGGGGAGGGGGGACTACGAGCAGTACTTC
CASSLEVAGRGDYEQYF
>TRBV11-2|.|TRBJ2-5|few
TGTGCCAGCAGCCGGGACGCCGGAATCGGAGAGACCCAGTACTTC
CASSRDAGIGETQYF
>TRBV7-2|TRBD1|TRBJ1-2|many
TGTGCCAGCAGCCCAGGACAGGGGGCGCTTGGCTACACCTTC
CASSPGQGALGYTF
>TRBV29-1|.|TRBJ2-6|.
TGCAGCGTCGCCGGACCCTCTGGGGCCAACGTCCTGACTTTC
CSVAGPSGANVLTF